This TCR beta chain was sequenced for a study of shared clonotypes between healthy human individuals. Study context: Donors, aged 18 to 49, were a couple of women and a few men. The plates for each donor numbered three CD4 naive, three CD4 memory, two CD8 naive and one CD8 memory.

For this clone: No antigen is known for it.

Only Caucasian adults living in Nashville, Tennessee made up the donor group. Study results and limitations: Compared with memory subsets, naive subsets generally had larger estimated richness.

Repertoires were generated with immunoSEQ multiplex PCR, while TCRdb's copy carries only in-frame clones and drops some. The sample holds roughly 1 million clones, around 76% seen once. Sequences were obtained from memory CD4+ T cells sorted from blood. Subset meaning: CD45RA-negative fraction. The receptor comes from a man aged 18 to 29 in good health.

The chain's CDR3 is CASTPQPTNTGELFF. CDR3 DNA sequence: TGTGCCAGCACCCCCCAGCCTACGAACACCGGGGAGCTGTTTTTT. This chain links TRBV11-2 with TRBJ2-2; D ambiguous. The CDR3 totals 15 residues. Trimming removed 7 bases at V and 0 bases at J, with 12 bases between. CDR1 SGHAT and CDR2 FQNNGV come from the germline V gene. Full variable domain (missing parts from reference TRBV11-2 and TRBJ2-2): EAGVAQSPRYKIIEKRQSVAFWCNPISGHATLYWYQQILGQGPKLLIQFQNNGVVDDSQLPKDRFSAERLKGVDSTLKIQPAKLEDSAVYLCASTPQPTNTGELFFGEGSRLTVL.